Each of the 21 T cell receptor beta chains below was sequenced from the same sample in a study of shared clonotypes between healthy human individuals. Only in-frame clones appear in the TCRdb table, and some are missing; sequencing was by immunoSEQ multiplex PCR. The top ten clones hold roughly 0.39% of a sample with around 2.5 million clones, 80% to 95% of them seen once. Sequencing input: naive CD4+ T cells from PBMCs. As to subset: CD45RA+ positively selected. The receptors were sampled from a man between 18 and 35 years old in good health. Some clones in this sample may be carry-over from other donors' samples.

The chain is built from TRBV20-1 and TRBJ2-5, with no clear D. From germline, CDR1 is DFQATT and CDR2 SNEGSKA (reference sequence). This CDR3 spans 11 amino acids. V was cut by 6 bases and J by 9 bases, with 14 bases left in between. This CDR3 reads CSAPRDQPQYF. The CDR3 DNA sequence: TGCAGTGCCCCACGCGACCAGCCCCAGTACTTC.

The chain combines TRBV2 with TRBJ2-3; maybe TRBD1 (6 bases). This CDR3 has 16 residues. V gave up 4 bases and J gave up 2 bases, with 16 bases separating them. Per germline, CDR1 SNHLY and CDR2 FYNNEI. The CDR3 sequence: CASSVWQGIVTDTQYF. The DNA of the CDR3 is TGTGCCAGCAGTGTATGGCAGGGGATTGTCACAGATACGCAGTATTTT.

This clone occurred a few times. This chain uses TRBV6-4 with TRBJ1-5; the D gene is possibly TRBD1 (6 bases). The CDR3 covers 14 residues. Looked up from germline, CDR1 is MRHNA and CDR2 is SNTAGT. V dropped 11 bases and J dropped 10 bases, with 24 bases sitting between them. CDR3 in amino acids: CAGTRGAAHHPQHF. The CDR3 bases are TGTGCCGGAACCCGGGGGGCCGCTCACCACCCCCAGCATTTT.

This clone has just one count. This sequence joins TRBV11-2 and TRBJ1-2, with D maybe TRBD1 (6 bases). The germline V and J ends were trimmed by 5 bases and 2 bases, with 18 bases remaining between them. Germline CDR1 reads SGHAT; CDR2 reads FQNNGV. This CDR3 comprises 16 residues. DNA for the CDR3: TGTGCCAGCAGCATTATAAGTGGGGGCAGGAACTATGGCTACACCTTC. It specifies CASSIISGGRNYGYTF.

CDR3 sequence reads: CASSQWLAAGNEQFF. The DNA for the CDR3 is TGCGCCAGCAGCCAATGGCTAGCGGCAGGGAATGAGCAGTTCTTC. The J gene is TRBJ2-1, the V gene TRBV4-1; 7 bases fit TRBD2. V trimming: 2 bases; J trimming: 7 bases; junction bases outside the gene matches: 8. The CDR3 extends over 15 amino acids. Germline lookup yields CDR1 MGHRA and CDR2 YSYEKL.

The chain is built from TRBV9 and TRBJ2-1; D is ambiguous. The CDR3 sequence is 15 residues long. Trimming removed 1 base from V and 7 bases from J, with 15 bases in between. CDR1 SGDLS and CDR2 YYNGEE come from the germline V gene. The CDR3 nucleotides read TGTGCCAGCAGCGTAACTTGGGTTGTGGTTAATGAGCAGTTCTTC. Its translation is CASSVTWVVVNEQFF.

The genes are TRBV28 and TRBJ1-1; 7 bases fit TRBD1. The CDR3 totals 14 residues. The V gene's germline CDR1 is MDHEN and CDR2 SYDVKM. The J segment lost 1 base and the V segment lost 6 bases, leaving 5 bases of the junction unmatched. The CDR3 DNA reads as TGTGCCAGCAGGATCGGGGACAGGAACACTGAAGCTTTCTTT. Protein sequence: CASRIGDRNTEAFF.

The chain is built from TRBV5-4 and TRBJ2-5, with D possibly TRBD2 on 5 matching bases. The CDR3 loop spans 13 amino acids. Deletions cut 4 bases from V and 0 bases from J, with 7 bases between. CDR1 SGHNT and CDR2 YYREEE come from the germline V gene (reference sequence). The CDR3 coding sequence is TGTGCCAGCAGCCCGGGATACCAAGAGACCCAGTACTTC. This codes for CASSPGYQETQYF.

This chain joins TRBV28 and TRBJ2-7; D is perhaps TRBD2 (5 bases). The CDR3 spans 13 residues. V lost 6 bases and J lost 3, with 12 bases in between. CDR1 MDHEN and CDR2 SYDVKM come from the germline V gene. This chain's CDR3 is CASRPTNYYEQYF. CDR3 bases: TGTGCCAGCAGGCCGACTAATTACTACGAGCAGTACTTC.

This clone is a singleton in its sample. V and J are TRBV19 and TRBJ2-1; no definite D call. V was pared by 5 bases and J by 9 bases, with 14 bases between. Germline loops: CDR1 LNHDA, CDR2 SQIVND (reference sequence). This CDR3 spans 13 amino acids. The chain's CDR3 is CASSLRTVGEQFF. In DNA form, the CDR3 reads TGTGCCAGTAGTCTCCGGACGGTCGGTGAGCAGTTCTTC.

J is TRBJ2-5 and V is TRBV7-3, with TRBD2 matching over 8 bases. In germline, CDR1 is SGHTA, CDR2 FQGTGA. Trimming at V came to 5 bases and at J to 5 bases, leaving 10 bases not matched to a gene. This CDR3 is built from 15 residues. CDR3 amino acids: CASSPGTRPAETQYF. CDR3 nucleotides: TGTGCCAGCAGCCCCGGGACTAGACCAGCGGAGACCCAGTACTTC.

The chain uses TRBV9 and TRBJ2-1; TRBD2 matches at 11 bases. This CDR3 contains 13 residues. Trimming took 7 bases from V and 9 from J; bases not matched to a gene: 6. Germline-derived CDR1 and CDR2 are SGDLS and YYNGEE. The CDR3 DNA sequence: TGTGCCAGCCAACTAGCGGGAGTGGGTGAGCAGTTCTTC. Encoded protein: CASQLAGVGEQFF.

The J gene is TRBJ2-3, the V gene TRBV2, with 8 bases that match TRBD2. This CDR3 spans 14 amino acids. CDR1 SNHLY and CDR2 FYNNEI come from the germline V gene. V trimming: 8 bases; J trimming: 2 bases; junction bases outside the gene matches: 6. Here the CDR3 reads CASSLAGITDTQYF. CDR3 coding DNA: TGTGCCAGCTCATTAGCGGGGATCACAGATACGCAGTATTTT.

The V gene is TRBV30, the J gene TRBJ2-5, with D maybe TRBD2 (5 bases). The tail of the sequence fits TRBJ2-7 better, so the J call may be wrong. The CDR3 is 18 residues long. Germline V gives CDR1 GTSNPN, CDR2 SVGIG (reference sequence). CDR3 nucleotides: TGTGCCTGGAGTGTACGATCCAGCGGTTATACACAAAACTACGAGCAGTACTTC. Amino acids: CAWSVRSSGYTQNYEQYF.

V and J are TRBV2 and TRBJ1-2, with D hard to call. Trimming shortened V by 7 bases and J by 5 bases, and 11 bases separated the two germline ends. The CDR3 runs to 12 residues. The germline V gene encodes CDR1 SNHLY and CDR2 FYNNEI. In DNA form, the CDR3 reads TGTGCCAGCACCCCAATCGAGTATGGCTACACCTTC. As protein: CASTPIEYGYTF.

This clone occurred a few times. The chain links TRBV30 to TRBJ1-2, with no clear D. This CDR3 is 11 amino acids long. Per the germline V gene, CDR1 is GTSNPN and CDR2 is SVGIG (reference sequence). V dropped 1 base and J dropped 8 bases, with 8 bases sitting between them. The CDR3 loop reads CAWSGPGGYTF. CDR3 in DNA: TGTGCCTGGAGTGGACCCGGGGGCTACACCTTC.

The V call is TRBV4-3, the J call TRBJ2-6; D unclear. The germline CDR1 and CDR2 sequences are LGHNA and YSLEER. The CDR3 runs 18 residues. V was trimmed by 1 base and J by 2 bases, leaving 15 bases between them. This CDR3 is CASSQVYGPSTGANVLTF. DNA for the CDR3: TGCGCCAGCAGCCAAGTATATGGGCCGTCTACTGGGGCCAACGTCCTGACTTTC.

The rearrangement joins TRBV10-3 to TRBJ2-7; possibly TRBD1 for D (6 bases). Trimming cost V 4 bases and J 6 bases, with 16 bases left between them. The CDR3 totals 14 residues. Germline V CDR1 and CDR2: ENHRY, SYGVKD. The CDR3 DNA sequence: TGTGCCATCAGTGGGACCGGGACAACCCCCGAGCAGTACTTC. Translated, it gives CAISGTGTTPEQYF.

V gene TRBV7-9 combines with J gene TRBJ2-2; 8 bases are a match to TRBD2. This CDR3 is 14 amino acids long. CDR1 SEHNR and CDR2 FQNEAQ come from the germline V gene (reference sequence). The V and J ends lost 3 bases and 6 bases, in that order; junction bases with no gene match: 3. CDR3 nucleotide sequence: TGTGCCAGCAGCTTCACTAGCGGCGCCGGGGAGCTGTTTTTT. Protein sequence: CASSFTSGAGELFF.

Regarding this clone: A read error may produce the germline difference seen at one junction end. The rearrangement links TRBV6-1 to TRBJ1-5; no clear D. CDR1 is MNHNS, CDR2 SASEGT, per germline. CDR3 length equals 14 residues. This CDR3 is CASSQYLVEQPQHF. The CDR3 region has the DNA TGCGCCAGCAGTCAGTACCTAGTTGAACAGCCCCAGCATTTT.

The gene calls are TRBV25-1 and TRBJ2-7; possible D gene TRBD2, 5 bases. CDR3 size: 16 residues. CDR1 is MGHDK, CDR2 SYGVNS, per germline. Trimming cost V 2 bases and J 6 bases, with 20 bases left between them. CDR3: CASSERAAGTVGEQYF. The CDR3 DNA is TGTGCCAGCAGTGAAAGAGCGGCAGGTACAGTGGGCGAGCAGTACTTC.